This T cell receptor (beta chain) was recorded in a study of cytomegalovirus exposure and HLA in healthy donors. Study information: Prior work identified 120 million or so unique TCR beta sequences in 190 million or so T cells.

13 Jbeta primers and 60 Vbeta primers were used for the PCR. Profiling relied on immunoSEQ multiplex PCR, and the TCRdb table lists in-frame clones only, not all of them. Among about 67,000 clones, approximately 80% were seen once, and the ten largest hold 2.5% to 3%. In regard to this clone: Its specificity is unknown.

Study-wide points: Previously analyzed data showed that most TCR beta V segments were productive at a frequency of about 87% or about 30%.

Sequencing was performed on PBMCs. The source is a young woman in good health and CMV-seronegative.

The chain's CDR3 is CASSSGSWYGYTF. The CDR3 region has the DNA TGTGCCAGCAGTTCGGGGTCATGGTATGGCTACACCTTC. V and J are TRBV27 and TRBJ1-2; D call uncertain. The V gene lost 4 bases and the J gene lost 5 bases, with 11 bases spanning the gap. Germline CDR1 reads MNHEY; CDR2 reads SMNVEV (reference sequence). The CDR3 is 13 amino acids.